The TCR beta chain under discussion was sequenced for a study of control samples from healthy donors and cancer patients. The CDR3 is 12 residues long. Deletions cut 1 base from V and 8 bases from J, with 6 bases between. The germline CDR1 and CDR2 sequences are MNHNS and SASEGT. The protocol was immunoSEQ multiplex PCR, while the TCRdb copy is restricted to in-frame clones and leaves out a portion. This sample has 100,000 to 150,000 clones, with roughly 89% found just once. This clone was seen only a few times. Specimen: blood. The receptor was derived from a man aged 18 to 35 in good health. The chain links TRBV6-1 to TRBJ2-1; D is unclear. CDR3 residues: CASSEVVDEQFF. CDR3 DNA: TGTGCCAGCAGTGAAGTTGTAGATGAGCAGTTCTTC.